These T cell receptor beta chains were read from a single sample in a study of cytomegalovirus exposure and HLA in healthy donors. TCRdb's table, derived via immunoSEQ multiplex PCR, lists solely in-frame clones and lacks some. The sample totals 140,000 or so clones. The sequencing sample was made of PBMCs. Every receptor here comes from a male donor in good health and CMV-seronegative. Both conserved end residues are part of each CDR3. The D gene is left open where the match is weak.

CDR3 length	V gene	J gene	D gene	CDR3 protein	CDR3 DNA
14	TRBV19	TRBJ2-1	-	CASSTGYSYNEQFF	TGTGCCAGTAGTACAGGCTACTCCTACAATGAGCAGTTCTTC
18	TRBV5-1	TRBJ2-3	TRBD1	CASSLKGASISGTDTQYF	TGCGCCAGCAGCTTGAAGGGGGCGTCAATCTCGGGCACAGATACGCAGTATTTT
15	TRBV4-3	TRBJ1-2	-	CASSQDVGQPGGYTF	TGCGCCAGCAGCCAAGATGTTGGGCAGCCTGGCGGCTACACCTTC
14	TRBV7-6	TRBJ2-3	TRBD2	CASSLVAGGDTQYF	TGTGCCAGCAGCTTAGTAGCGGGAGGAGATACGCAGTATTTT
14	TRBV7-9	TRBJ1-1	-	CASSQGTTNTEAFF	TGTGCCAGCAGCCAGGGGACAACGAACACTGAAGCTTTCTTT
18	TRBV23-1	TRBJ2-5	-	CASSQSRFNMGGQETQYF	TGCGCCAGCAGTCAATCGCGGTTCAATATGGGGGGACAAGAGACCCAGTACTTC
15	TRBV6-5	TRBJ1-3	-	CASSYSRGGGNTIYF	TGTGCCAGCAGTTACTCGAGAGGAGGTGGAAACACCATATATTTT
17	TRBV5-4	TRBJ2-1	TRBD2	CASSLGRTSGKDNEQFF	TGTGCCAGCAGCTTGGGTCGGACTAGCGGGAAAGACAATGAGCAGTTCTTC
14	TRBV10-1	TRBJ2-2	-	CASSETGNTGELFF	TGCGCCAGCAGTGAGACGGGAAACACCGGGGAGCTGTTTTTT
14	TRBV30	TRBJ2-7	-	CAWSPSGLSYEQYF	TGTGCCTGGAGTCCATCGGGACTTTCCTACGAGCAGTACTTC
13	TRBV18	TRBJ2-6	-	CASSEAGANVLTF	TGTGCCAGCTCAGAGGCCGGGGCCAACGTCCTGACTTTC
14	TRBV7-9	TRBJ2-3	-	CASSHPLGADTQYF	TGTGCCAGCAGCCACCCATTAGGGGCAGATACGCAGTATTTT
15	TRBV25-1	TRBJ1-6	TRBD1	CASSESGTGNSPLHF	TGTGCCAGCAGTGAATCCGGGACAGGGAATTCACCCCTCCACTTT
14	TRBV19	TRBJ2-7	TRBD1	CASDPGQGVYEQYF	TGTGCCAGTGACCCGGGACAGGGGGTCTACGAGCAGTACTTC
12	TRBV30	TRBJ2-7	-	CAWSPPGYEQYF	TGTGCCTGGAGCCCTCCCGGGTACGAGCAGTACTTC
14	TRBV6-6	TRBJ2-7	TRBD1	CASSTGQGMYEQYF	TGTGCCAGCAGCACTGGACAGGGGATGTACGAGCAGTACTTC
14	TRBV9	TRBJ1-1	-	CASSVQDRDTEAFF	TGTGCCAGCAGCGTACAGGATCGAGACACTGAAGCTTTCTTT
11	TRBV30	TRBJ2-7	-	CAWRPLREQYF	TGTGCCTGGAGACCCCTTCGGGAGCAGTACTTC
15	TRBV10-3	TRBJ2-1	TRBD1	CAISEWGQAINEQFF	TGTGCCATCAGTGAGTGGGGACAGGCGATTAATGAGCAGTTCTTC
11	TRBV20-1	TRBJ2-7	-	CSGAGAGEQYF	TGCAGTGGCGCAGGGGCTGGGGAGCAGTACTTC
15	TRBV9	TRBJ2-7	-	CASSPDGQSTYEQYF	TGTGCCAGCAGCCCCGACGGACAGAGTACCTACGAGCAGTACTTC
19	TRBV28	TRBJ2-1	TRBD2	CASSFSLAGGPSSYNEQFF	TGTGCCAGCAGTTTTTCGCTAGCGGGGGGGCCAAGCTCCTACAATGAGCAGTTCTTC
20	TRBV30	TRBJ2-3	TRBD2	CAWSKGGTSGTLGPTDTQYF	TGTGCCTGGAGCAAGGGTGGGACTAGCGGGACCCTAGGCCCCACAGATACGCAGTATTTT
17	TRBV5-1	TRBJ2-1	TRBD2	CASSKTSGGAMGNEQFF	TGCGCCAGCAGCAAGACTAGCGGGGGGGCGATGGGTAATGAGCAGTTCTTC
12	TRBV18	TRBJ2-7	-	CASSPAGYEQYF	TGTGCCAGCTCTCCCGCGGGTTACGAGCAGTACTTC
16	TRBV27	TRBJ1-5	-	CASSKQGGPPNQPQHF	TGTGCCAGCAGTAAGCAGGGTGGCCCTCCCAATCAGCCCCAGCATTTT
15	TRBV4-3	TRBJ2-2	TRBD2	CASSQSGGAGGELFF	TGCGCCAGCAGCCAAAGCGGGGGGGCCGGCGGGGAGCTGTTTTTT
17	TRBV5-6	TRBJ1-4	TRBD1	CASSLKQGHATNEKLFF	TGTGCCAGCAGCTTGAAACAGGGGCATGCAACTAATGAAAAACTGTTTTTT
14	TRBV7-8	TRBJ2-7	-	CASSLVPGGHEQYF	TGTGCCAGCAGCTTGGTTCCGGGGGGCCACGAGCAGTACTTC
15	TRBV2	TRBJ1-1	TRBD1	CASGTAITMNTEAFF	TGTGCCAGCGGGACAGCGATTACGATGAACACTGAAGCTTTCTTT
14	TRBV27	TRBJ2-6	-	CASSYIPGANVLTF	TGTGCCAGCAGTTATATTCCTGGGGCCAACGTCCTGACTTTC
15	TRBV7-6	TRBJ1-1	-	CASSLVQNSNTEAFF	TGTGCCAGCAGCTTAGTCCAGAATTCGAACACTGAAGCTTTCTTT
14	TRBV12-5	TRBJ1-2	TRBD1	CASGGPGGSYGYTF	TGTGCTAGTGGAGGACCAGGGGGGAGTTATGGCTACACCTTC
14	TRBV6-1	TRBJ2-5	-	CATLERVRGKTQYF	TGTGCCACCCTCGAACGGGTTAGGGGAAAGACCCAGTACTTC
13	TRBV29-1	TRBJ2-1	-	CSAGTQRENEQFF	TGCAGCGCCGGGACTCAGAGAGAAAATGAGCAGTTCTTC
18	TRBV5-6	TRBJ2-3	-	CASSRNVEYGMSTDTQYF	TGTGCCAGCAGCCGTAACGTCGAGTACGGGATGAGCACAGATACGCAGTATTTT
12	TRBV6-5	TRBJ1-1	-	CASSSPQAGAFF	TGTGCCAGCAGTTCTCCTCAGGCGGGAGCTTTCTTT
14	TRBV6-5	TRBJ1-1	-	CASSRPGQGFEAFF	TGTGCCAGCAGTAGACCGGGACAAGGCTTTGAAGCTTTCTTT
16	TRBV5-4	TRBJ2-3	TRBD2	CASSRGTSGGTDTQYF	TGTGCCAGCAGCCGGGGGACTAGCGGCGGCACAGATACGCAGTATTTT
14	TRBV2	TRBJ1-5	TRBD1	CASTDRASNQPQHF	TGTGCCAGCACCGACAGGGCTAGCAATCAGCCCCAGCATTTT
16	TRBV27	TRBJ2-7	-	CASSSRTNSRNYEQYF	TGTGCCAGCAGTTCCCGGACAAATTCCCGGAACTACGAGCAGTACTTC
14	TRBV28	TRBJ2-7	-	CATSGFFGSYEQYF	TGTGCCACCTCCGGGTTTTTCGGGTCCTACGAGCAGTACTTC
16	TRBV18	TRBJ1-6	-	CASSRSGSGSNSPLHF	TGTGCCAGCTCAAGGTCGGGATCAGGATCTAATTCACCCCTCCACTTT
13	TRBV25-1	TRBJ1-1	-	CASRTGMNTEAFF	TGTGCCAGCAGGACCGGGATGAACACTGAAGCTTTCTTT